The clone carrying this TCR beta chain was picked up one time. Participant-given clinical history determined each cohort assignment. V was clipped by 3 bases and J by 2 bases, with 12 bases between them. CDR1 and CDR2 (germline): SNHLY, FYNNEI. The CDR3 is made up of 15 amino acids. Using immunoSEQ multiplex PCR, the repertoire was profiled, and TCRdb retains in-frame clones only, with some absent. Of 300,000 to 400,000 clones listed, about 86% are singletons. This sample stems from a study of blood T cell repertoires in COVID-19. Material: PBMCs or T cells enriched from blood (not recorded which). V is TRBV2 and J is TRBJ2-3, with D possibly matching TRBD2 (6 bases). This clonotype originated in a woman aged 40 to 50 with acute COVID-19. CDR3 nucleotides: TGTGCCAGCAGTGATCATCTAGCGAACACAGATACGCAGTATTTT. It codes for CASSDHLANTDTQYF.